The 5 T cell receptor beta chains listed next were all sequenced from one sample in a study of regulatory T cells in long-lasting Graves disease. To make TCR beta libraries, researchers used iRepertoire HTBI primers and Arm-PCR of CDR3 regions. TCRdb recomputed calls from the multiplex PCR reads with MiXCR, one row per CDR3 protein. The sample lists fewer than 400,000 distinct CDR3 sequences; around 20% were seen once. Time point in this sample: persistent/refractory GD, antithyroid drugs over 5 years with positive TRAb. The TCR library was made from RNA extracted from PBMCs. Material: peripheral blood mononuclear cells (PBMCs), obtained when the disease was refractory, from a patient treated with antithyroid drugs. These receptor sequences come from a female donor with Graves disease.

CDR3 loop: CAWLGQARGTQYF. Here the CDR3 DNA reads TGTGCCTGGTTGGGACAGGCCAGGGGGACCCAGTACTTC. The chain recombines TRBV30 with TRBJ2-5; 8 nucleotides match TRBD1. Germline CDR1 reads GTSNPN; CDR2 reads SVGIG (reference sequence). There are 13 residues in the CDR3. V was pared by 5 bases and J by 7 bases, with 9 bases of the junction left unmatched.

Many counts were recorded for this clonotype. This rearrangement joins TRBV11-2 to TRBJ2-2; D is perhaps TRBD1 (5 bases). CDR1 is SGHAT and CDR2 is FQNNGV in the germline V gene. The CDR3 has 11 amino acids. Trimming took off 11 bases at V and 9 bases at J, with 13 bases between the two ends. The CDR3 DNA follows: TGTGCCGTACAGGTTTTTCGGGAGCTGTTTTTT. Its translation: CAVQVFRELFF.

Here the CDR3 reads CASSPIHSNNSPLHF. The CDR3 DNA sequence: TGTGCCAGCTCACCAATACACTCGAATAATTCACCCCTCCACTTT. This chain connects TRBV18 to TRBJ1-6; D uncertain. This CDR3 is 15 amino acids long. With 2 bases removed from V and 5 bases from J, the gap between germline ends came to 10 bases. Looked up from germline, CDR1 is KGHSH and CDR2 is LQKENI. Based on the CDR3 plus reference TRBV18 and TRBJ1-6, the full variable domain is NAGVMQNPRHLVRRRGQEARLRCSPMKGHSHVYWYRQLPEEGLKFMVYLQKENIIDESGMPKERFSAEFPKEGPSILRIQQVVRGDSAAYFCASSPIHSNNSPLHFGNGTRLTVT.

This clonotype was seen more than once but under ten times. The J gene is TRBJ2-7, the V gene TRBV27; 9 nucleotides agree with TRBD2. Germline V lookup: CDR1 MNHEY, CDR2 SMNVEV (reference sequence). The CDR3 has 15 residues. V dropped 1 base and J dropped 5; count of bases not matched to a gene: 6. CDR3 loop: CASSLYSGRSHEQYF. DNA of the CDR3: TGTGCCAGCAGTTTATACAGCGGGAGGTCCCACGAGCAGTACTTC.

This clonotype was counted at least ten times. This sequence joins TRBV30 and TRBJ1-6, with a tentative D call TRBD1 (6 bases). Germline values: CDR1 GTSNPN, CDR2 SVGIG (reference sequence). The CDR3 is made up of 17 amino acids. The V end lost 2 bases, the J end lost 2 bases, and 16 bases lay between the germline ends. CDR3 in DNA: TGTGCCTGGAGTATTACAGGGCTTTGGGCCTATAATTCACCCCTCCACTTT. This sequence encodes CAWSITGLWAYNSPLHF.